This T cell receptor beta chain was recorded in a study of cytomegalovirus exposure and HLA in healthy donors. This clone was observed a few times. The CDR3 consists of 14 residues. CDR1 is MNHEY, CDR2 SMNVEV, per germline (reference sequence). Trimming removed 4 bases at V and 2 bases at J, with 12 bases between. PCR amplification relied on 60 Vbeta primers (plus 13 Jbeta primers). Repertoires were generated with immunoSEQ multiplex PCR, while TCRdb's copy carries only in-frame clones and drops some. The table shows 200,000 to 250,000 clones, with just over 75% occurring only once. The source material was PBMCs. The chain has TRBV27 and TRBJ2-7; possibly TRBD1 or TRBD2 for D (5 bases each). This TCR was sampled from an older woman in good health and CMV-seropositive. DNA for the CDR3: TGTGCCAGCAGTTCATCGGGGCAGGCCTACGAGCAGTACTTC. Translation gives CASSSSGQAYEQYF.